This TCR beta chain was documented in a study of blood T cell repertoires in COVID-19. Repertoires were generated with immunoSEQ multiplex PCR, while TCRdb's copy carries only in-frame clones and drops some. The sample contains about 58,000 clones, roughly 77% of which appear only once. The length of the CDR3 is 17 residues. Germline CDR1 KGHSH, CDR2 LQKENI. Trimming at V came to 0 bases and at J to 3 bases, leaving 10 bases not matched to a gene. This chain uses TRBV18 with TRBJ2-5; 7 positions match TRBD2. The specimen sequenced was peripheral blood. The TCR sequence derives from a man in his 60s with COVID-19, enrolled during active disease. CDR3 DNA: TGTGCCAGCTCACCACCCTGGCAGGGAGGGACTAAAGAGACCCAGTACTTC. This gives the protein CASSPPWQGGTKETQYF.